This is a list of T cell receptor beta chains from one sample in a study of shared T cell receptors in the human thymus. TCRdb's copy holds only in-frame clones and misses some; the assay was immunoSEQ multiplex PCR. The sample has hundreds of thousands of clones, approximately 88% seen once. These same records also appear under a second study, on human thymus T cells.

Sequenced material: thymocytes. These TCRs come from a boy younger than two with a congenital heart defect. CDR3s include the opening cysteine and the closing phenylalanine or tryptophan. Fields, in order: clone size, V gene, CDR3 protein. Clone size appears in some rows only: once, few, many, or a class for an expanded clone.

NA,TRBV4-3,CASSQQGERLAGFQETQYF
NA,TRBV27,CASTTRREIPFYEQYF
few,TRBV6-1,CASRRLAASTDTQYF
NA,TRBV10-2,CASSRGEQFF
NA,TRBV6-5,CATLQETQYF
few,TRBV14,CASSTKSRGYNEQFF
NA,TRBV18,CASSPPGLALTDTQYF
NA,TRBV27,CASRDNSYEQYF
NA,TRBV30,CAWGTGGPLYNEQFF
NA,TRBV28,CASSRGTSGTYEQYF
NA,TRBV4-3,CASSHNRGTSGTDTQYF
NA,TRBV30,CAWLQAGGDSSYNEQFF
NA,TRBV7-2,CASSSEGGFVYGYTF
NA,TRBV4-3,CASSQDRTDYGYTF
NA,TRBV11-2,CASSLSRGSNEKLFF
few,TRBV2,CASSESSGKNIQYF
NA,TRBV4-1,CASSHRQGTRAPEQFF
once,TRBV4-3,CASSRGAKGGTGLATNEKLFF
NA,TRBV10-1,CASSSQGFPNTGELFF
NA,TRBV6-1,CASSGSRGGHMGDTQYF
NA,TRBV29-1,CSVRLPHYNEQFF
once,TRBV30,CAWRGDSSSYNEQFF
NA,TRBV13,CASSSTSGRASRVIDTQYF
once,TRBV7-9,CASSSLLALERNEQFF
few,TRBV11-2,CASSLAPGLDAYEQYF
NA,TRBV14,CASSLKALAGDVGGETQYF
NA,TRBV2,CASGVAGNRDEQFF
NA,TRBV11-2,CASSQGTARYNEQFF
NA,TRBV29-1,CSVEETTSGENYEQYF
NA,TRBV29-1,CSVEVGTMGGSAIGYNEQFF
NA,TRBV19,CASSIGGLAGGPGTDTQYF
NA,TRBV5-1,CASSSQTNEQYF
NA,TRBV27,CASSPIALLAGLAYEQYF
once,TRBV7-6,CASSLNVGQGATAFF
few,TRBV2,CASSEAYRTGGDEQYF
few,TRBV19,CASSTSQGLSNQPQHF
NA,TRBV7-8,CASSIMSGGVYGYTF
NA,TRBV11-1,CASSLTGEQETQYF
NA,TRBV4-2,CASSQGTSGVYEQYF
NA,TRBV18,CASSPRRGCGYTF
few,TRBV6-1,CASSADPIQGSHNEQFF
once,TRBV11-1,CASSRDRVYEQYF